The 10 T cell receptor beta chains below all came from one sample that was sequenced in a study of STAT5B mutations in CD4+ large granular lymphocyte leukemia. Clones were read by immunoSEQ multiplex PCR, and TCRdb kept only the in-frame ones, dropping some. Of approximately 32,000 clones in the sample, over 65% were seen once. Source material: CD4+ T cells from blood buffy coats. These receptors all come from a human donor in good health.

The CDR3: CAWTGGRNTIYF. The DNA of the CDR3 is TGTGCCTGGACAGGGGGGAGAAACACCATATATTTT. V usage is TRBV30 and J usage is TRBJ1-3; 7 bases fit TRBD1. The CDR3 covers 12 residues. J gave up 5 bases and V 4 bases, and 2 bases lay outside the gene matches. CDR1 is GTSNPN, CDR2 SVGIG, per germline (reference sequence).

This clone showed up just a few times. The chain links TRBV7-2 to TRBJ1-1; tentatively, D is TRBD1 (5 bases). CDR3 length equals 14 residues. With 2 bases removed from V and 1 base from J, the gap between germline ends came to 8 bases. Looked up from germline, CDR1 is SGHTA and CDR2 is FQGNSA. CDR3 sequence (DNA): TGTGCCAGCAGCTTAAGCAGGGCGAACACTGAAGCTTTCTTT. Translated: CASSLSRANTEAFF.

V and J are TRBV6-5 and TRBJ1-3; unclear D gene. The V end lost 6 bases, the J end lost 4 bases, and 7 bases lay between the germline ends. From germline, CDR1 is MNHEY and CDR2 SVGAGI. The CDR3 consists of 12 residues. The CDR3 DNA sequence: TGTGCCAGCAGGGCTCAGGGAAACACCATATATTTT. Amino acids: CASRAQGNTIYF.

This clone was seen only once. The rearrangement uses TRBV9 and TRBJ1-6, with D possibly TRBD1 on 6 matching bases. Trimming shortened V by 0 bases and J by 10 bases, and 17 bases separated the two germline ends. Germline V gene sequence: CDR1 SGDLS, CDR2 YYNGEE. CDR3 length: 16 residues. In nucleotides, the CDR3 is TGTGCCAGCAGCGTAGATTACCCAGGGGCCGGCTCACCCCTCCACTTT. This encodes CASSVDYPGAGSPLHF.

This clone was seen only once. V and J are TRBV5-1 and TRBJ2-1; perhaps TRBD2 as D (5 bases). Germline lookup yields CDR1 SGHRS and CDR2 YFSETQ. Trimming pared 0 bases from V and 0 bases from J, leaving 7 bases between. The length of the CDR3 is 15 residues. The CDR3 region is CASSLAGSSYNEQFF. The CDR3 nucleotides read TGCGCCAGCAGCTTGGCGGGGAGCTCCTACAATGAGCAGTTCTTC.

This clone was counted between two and nine times. V and J are TRBV4-1 and TRBJ2-7; 7 bases are shared with TRBD1. The V and J ends lost 6 bases and 7 bases, in that order; junction bases with no gene match: 12. Germline values: CDR1 MGHRA, CDR2 YSYEKL. The length of the CDR3 is 14 residues. DNA of the CDR3: TGCGCCAGCAGTCCCGACAGGGTCCCGGGGGAGCAGTACTTC. Its translation is CASSPDRVPGEQYF.

V is TRBV7-2 and J is TRBJ2-3; 9 positions agree with TRBD2. This CDR3 spans 15 amino acids. Germline trimming cut 1 base from V and 4 bases from J; bases unmatched to any gene: 3. Germline loops: CDR1 SGHTA, CDR2 FQGNSA. The CDR3 spells CASSLVAGVADTQYF. CDR3 sequence (DNA): TGTGCCAGCAGCTTAGTAGCGGGGGTCGCAGATACGCAGTATTTT. Full variable domain (remainder filled in from reference TRBV7-2 and TRBJ2-3): GAGVSQSPSNKVTEKGKDVELRCDPISGHTALYWYRQSLGQGLEFLIYFQGNSAPDKSGLPSDRFSAERTGGSVSTLTIQRTQQEDSAVYLCASSLVAGVADTQYFGPGTRLTVL.

The J gene is TRBJ2-3, the V gene TRBV30, with 8 bases lining up with TRBD2. The CDR3 is 15 residues long. Germline CDR1 reads GTSNPN; CDR2 reads SVGIG (reference sequence). V lost 2 bases and J lost 2; bases outside the gene matches: 6. CDR3 residues: CAWSSGRGATDTQYF. Written as DNA, the CDR3 is TGTGCCTGGAGTAGTGGGCGGGGGGCCACAGATACGCAGTATTTT. The complete variable domain, with remaining parts taken from reference TRBV30 and TRBJ2-3, reads SQTIHQWPATLVQPVGSPLSLECTVEGTSNPNLYWYRQAAGRGLQLLFYSVGIGQISSEVPQNLSASRPQDRQFILSSKKLLLSDSGFYLCAWSSGRGATDTQYFGPGTRLTVL.

V usage is TRBV29-1 and J usage is TRBJ2-7, with 9 bases identical to TRBD1. After removal of 2 bases from V and 9 bases from J, the junction contained 5 bases not matched to a gene. The V gene's germline CDR1 is SQVTM and CDR2 ANQGSEA. The CDR3 has 12 residues. The CDR3 here is CSVEPTGGRQYF. CDR3 nucleotides: TGCAGCGTTGAACCCACAGGGGGCAGGCAGTACTTC.

The chain is built from TRBV18 and TRBJ1-5; D gene ambiguous. Looked up from germline, CDR1 is KGHSH and CDR2 is LQKENI. V dropped 6 bases and J dropped 1 base, with 4 bases sitting between them. This CDR3 region has 12 residues. CDR3 nucleotides: TGTGCCAGCTCGCTCAGCAATCAGCCCCAGCATTTT. It translates to CASSLSNQPQHF.